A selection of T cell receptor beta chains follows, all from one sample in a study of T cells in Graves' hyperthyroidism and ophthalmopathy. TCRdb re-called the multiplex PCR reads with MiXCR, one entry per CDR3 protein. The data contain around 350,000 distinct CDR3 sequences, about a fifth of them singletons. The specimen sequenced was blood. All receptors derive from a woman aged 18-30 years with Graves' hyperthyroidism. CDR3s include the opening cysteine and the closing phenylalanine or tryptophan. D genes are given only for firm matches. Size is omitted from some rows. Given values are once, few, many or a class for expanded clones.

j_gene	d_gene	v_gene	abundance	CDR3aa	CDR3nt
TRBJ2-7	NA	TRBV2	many	CVSRRRGEQYF	TGTGTCAGCAGAAGAAGAGGCGAGCAGTACTTC
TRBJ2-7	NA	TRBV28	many	CASSLNPRDEQYF	TGTGCCAGCAGTCTGAACCCCCGGGACGAGCAGTACTTC
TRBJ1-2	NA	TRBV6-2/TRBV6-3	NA	CASSTPGTSEGYGYTF	TGTGCCAGCAGTACGCCCGGGACTTCAGAGGGCTATGGCTACACCTTC
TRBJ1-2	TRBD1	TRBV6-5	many	CASSYSTGFYGYTF	TGTGCCAGCAGTTACTCGACAGGGTTCTATGGCTACACCTTC
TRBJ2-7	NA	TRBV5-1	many	CASRLSASYEQYF	TGCGCCAGCAGATTGAGTGCCTCCTACGAGCAGTACTTC
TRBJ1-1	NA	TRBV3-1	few	CASTQGWNTEAFF	TGTGCCAGCACACAGGGTTGGAACACTGAAGCTTTCTTT
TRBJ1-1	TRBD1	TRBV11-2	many	CASSLPGTGWRAFF	TGTGCCAGCAGCTTACCCGGGACAGGGTGGCGAGCTTTCTTT
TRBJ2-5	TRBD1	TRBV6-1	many	CASRRGTVRETQYF	TGTGCCAGCAGACGAGGGACAGTTCGAGAGACCCAGTACTTC
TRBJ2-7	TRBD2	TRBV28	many	CASSLAGIEYEQYF	TGTGCCAGCAGCTTAGCGGGGATCGAGTACGAGCAGTACTTC
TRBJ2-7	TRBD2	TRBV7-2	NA	CASSFSLTSGIYEQYF	TGTGCCAGCAGCTTCAGCCTGACTAGCGGGATATACGAGCAGTACTTC
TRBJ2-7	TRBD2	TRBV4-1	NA	CASSPSGRGVGEQYF	TGCGCCAGCAGCCCCAGCGGGCGGGGGGTCGGCGAGCAGTACTTC
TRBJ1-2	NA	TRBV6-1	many	CASSIAGVVEGYTF	TGTGCCAGCAGTATCGCAGGGGTGGTTGAGGGCTACACCTTC
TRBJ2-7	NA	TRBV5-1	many	CASSLDGTNYEQYF	TGCGCCAGCAGCTTGGATGGGACAAACTACGAGCAGTACTTC
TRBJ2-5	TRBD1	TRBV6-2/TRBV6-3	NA	CASSRTGTQETQYF	TGTGCCAGCAGTAGGACAGGGACACAAGAGACCCAGTACTTC
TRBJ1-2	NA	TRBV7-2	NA	CASSSFVGSDYGYTF	TGTGCCAGCAGCTCCTTCGTGGGTTCAGACTATGGCTACACCTTC
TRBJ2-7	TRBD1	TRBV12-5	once	CASGLTQGAYEQYF	TGTGCTAGTGGTTTAACGCAGGGGGCTTACGAGCAGTACTTC
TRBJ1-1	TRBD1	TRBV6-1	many	CASREPGQSNTEAFF	TGTGCCAGCAGGGAACCGGGACAGTCGAACACTGAAGCTTTCTTT
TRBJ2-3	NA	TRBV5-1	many	CASSSRLTSLTDTQYF	TGCGCCAGCAGCTCCAGACTAACTAGCCTCACAGATACGCAGTATTTT
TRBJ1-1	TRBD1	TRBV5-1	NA	CASSGVPGQGIGTEAFF	TGCGCCAGCAGCGGAGTCCCGGGACAGGGGATTGGCACTGAAGCTTTCTTT
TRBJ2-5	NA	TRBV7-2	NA	CASSVLGTTEETQYF	TGTGCCAGCAGCGTACTGGGGACGACCGAAGAGACCCAGTACTTC
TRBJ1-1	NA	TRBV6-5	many	CASSRAGSTEAFF	TGTGCCAGCAGTAGGGCTGGCAGCACTGAAGCTTTCTTT
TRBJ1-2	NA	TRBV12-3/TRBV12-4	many	CASSLRGLGYTF	TGTGCCAGCAGTTTACGGGGTCTTGGCTACACCTTC
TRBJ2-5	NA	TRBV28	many	CASSFMRETQYF	TGTGCCAGCAGTTTTATGAGGGAGACCCAGTACTTC
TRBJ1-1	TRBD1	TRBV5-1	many	CASSFRRTGAFTEAFF	TGCGCCAGCAGCTTCCGGAGGACAGGGGCGTTCACTGAAGCTTTCTTT
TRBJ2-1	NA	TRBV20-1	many	CSASGGPYNEQFF	TGCAGTGCTAGCGGGGGGCCCTACAATGAGCAGTTCTTC
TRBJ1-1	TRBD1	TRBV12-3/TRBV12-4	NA	CANSGQMNTEAFF	TGTGCCAACTCGGGACAGATGAACACTGAAGCTTTCTTT
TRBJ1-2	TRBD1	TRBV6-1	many	CASSDIRGYPYGYTF	TGTGCCAGCAGTGACATCAGGGGGTACCCCTATGGCTACACCTTC
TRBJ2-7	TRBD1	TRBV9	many	CASSVMAGGFHEQYF	TGTGCCAGCAGCGTAATGGCAGGGGGCTTCCACGAGCAGTACTTC
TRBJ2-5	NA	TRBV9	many	CASSPGAVNVLYF	TGTGCCAGCAGCCCAGGGGCGGTAAACGTGTTGTACTTC
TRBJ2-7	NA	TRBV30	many	CAWQGPGTYEQYF	TGTGCCTGGCAGGGACCGGGAACCTACGAGCAGTACTTC
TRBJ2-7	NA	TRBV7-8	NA	CASSLGPRNYEQYF	TGTGCCAGCAGCTTAGGTCCGAGGAACTACGAGCAGTACTTC
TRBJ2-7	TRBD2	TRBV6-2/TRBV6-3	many	CASSGSSLAGDLYEQYF	TGTGCCAGCAGTGGGTCTTCTCTAGCGGGGGACCTCTACGAGCAGTACTTC